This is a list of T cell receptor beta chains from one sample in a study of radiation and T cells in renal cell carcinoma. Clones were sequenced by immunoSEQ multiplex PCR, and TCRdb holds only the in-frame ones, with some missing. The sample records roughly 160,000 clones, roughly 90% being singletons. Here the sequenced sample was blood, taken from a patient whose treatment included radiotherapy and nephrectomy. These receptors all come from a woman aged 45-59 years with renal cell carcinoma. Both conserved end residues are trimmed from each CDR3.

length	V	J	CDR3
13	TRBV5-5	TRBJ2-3	ASSLVGAGTDTQY
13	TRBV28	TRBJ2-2	ASRPGGLDTGELF
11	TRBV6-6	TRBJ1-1	ASSPGGRGEAF
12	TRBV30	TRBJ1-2	AWSGAGTGGIYT
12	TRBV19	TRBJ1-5	ASTKDSKNQPQH
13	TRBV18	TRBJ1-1	ASSPRDRVWAEAF
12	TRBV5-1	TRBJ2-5	ASSRDMRQETQY
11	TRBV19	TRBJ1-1	ASSPGIDTEAF
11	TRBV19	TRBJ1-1	ASGGQKNTEAF
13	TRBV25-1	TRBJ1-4	ASSDPGSSGEKLF
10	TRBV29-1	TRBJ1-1	SVSKGETEAF
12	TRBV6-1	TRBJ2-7	ASREDRVTYEQY
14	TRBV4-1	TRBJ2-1	ASSQDRSGIYNEQF
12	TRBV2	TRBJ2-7	ASSDWAGGYEQY
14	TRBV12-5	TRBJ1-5	ASGLSPDRGDQPQH
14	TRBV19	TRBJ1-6	ASSIWRGSNNSPLH
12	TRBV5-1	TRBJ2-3	ASSLALSTDTQY
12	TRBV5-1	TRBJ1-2	ASSPGPTGYGYT
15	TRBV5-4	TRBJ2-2	ASSLDPSRGNTGELF
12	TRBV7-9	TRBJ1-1	ASSWGQGLTEAF
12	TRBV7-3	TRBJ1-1	ASSYGGSVTEAF
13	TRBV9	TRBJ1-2	ASSARQGLDYGCT
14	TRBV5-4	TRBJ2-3	ASIRGAGDGTDTQY
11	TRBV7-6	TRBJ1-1	ASSFAENTEAF
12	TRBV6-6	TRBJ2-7	ASSYSSGGYEQY
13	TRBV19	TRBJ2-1	ASSIEAGAYNEQF
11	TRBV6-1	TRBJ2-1	ASTNWAYNEQF
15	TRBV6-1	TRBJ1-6	ASSDFIGAADNSPLH
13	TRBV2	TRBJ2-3	ASLDFYVSTDTQY
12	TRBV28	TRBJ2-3	ACRTVSSTDTQY
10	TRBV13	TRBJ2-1	ASSPTGAGQF
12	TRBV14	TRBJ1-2	ASSRDRAFYGYT
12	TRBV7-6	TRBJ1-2	ASSLEPLAGGYT
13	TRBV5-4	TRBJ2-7	ASSTAGVLTYEQY
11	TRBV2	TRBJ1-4	ASNGQLNEKLF
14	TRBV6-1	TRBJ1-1	ASSENGGGLNTEAF
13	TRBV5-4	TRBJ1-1	ASSSKGRPNTEAF
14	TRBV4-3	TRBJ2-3	ASSQADAGLTDTQY
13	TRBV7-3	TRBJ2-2	ASSLMAMGDGELF
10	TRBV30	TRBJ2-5	AWSPSGAKQY
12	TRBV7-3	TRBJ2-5	ASSPSGEGETQY
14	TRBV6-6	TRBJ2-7	ASSYGGGQGAVEQY
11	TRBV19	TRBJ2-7	ASRSGFSYEQY
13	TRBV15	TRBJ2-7	ATSRDSVLGYEQY
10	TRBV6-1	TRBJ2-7	ASSEVVNEQY
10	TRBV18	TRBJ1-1	ASSQGNTEAF
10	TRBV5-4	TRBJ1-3	ASSSQGNTIY
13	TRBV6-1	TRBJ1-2	AGSPGQYANYGYT
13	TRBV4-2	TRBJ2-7	ASSQERDSYYEQY
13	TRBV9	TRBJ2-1	ASSVGRGGGNEQF
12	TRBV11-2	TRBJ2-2	ASGKTGGTGELF
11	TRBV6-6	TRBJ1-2	ASTRAGSYGYT
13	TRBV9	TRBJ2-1	ASSGAGGNYNEQF
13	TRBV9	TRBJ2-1	ASSDGGLSYNEQF
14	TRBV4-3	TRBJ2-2	ASSQDWAGVSGELF
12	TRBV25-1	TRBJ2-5	ASSDLGGRETQY
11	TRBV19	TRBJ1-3	ASGGGMGNTIY
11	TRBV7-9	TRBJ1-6	ASGRQGYSPLH
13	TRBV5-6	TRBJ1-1	ASSLVGFSGTEAF